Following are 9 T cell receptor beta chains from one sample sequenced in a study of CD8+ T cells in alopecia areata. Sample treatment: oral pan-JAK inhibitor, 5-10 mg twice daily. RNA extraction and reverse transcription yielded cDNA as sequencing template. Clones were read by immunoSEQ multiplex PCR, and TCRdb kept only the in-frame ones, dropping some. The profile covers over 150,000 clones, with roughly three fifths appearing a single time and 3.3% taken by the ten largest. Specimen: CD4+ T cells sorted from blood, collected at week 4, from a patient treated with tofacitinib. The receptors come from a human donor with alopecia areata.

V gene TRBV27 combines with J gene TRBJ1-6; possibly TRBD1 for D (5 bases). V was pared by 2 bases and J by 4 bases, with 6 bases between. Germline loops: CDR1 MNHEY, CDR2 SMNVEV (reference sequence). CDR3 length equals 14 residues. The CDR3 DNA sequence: TGTGCCAGCAGTTTACCAGGGTATAATTCACCCCTCCACTTT. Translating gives CASSLPGYNSPLHF.

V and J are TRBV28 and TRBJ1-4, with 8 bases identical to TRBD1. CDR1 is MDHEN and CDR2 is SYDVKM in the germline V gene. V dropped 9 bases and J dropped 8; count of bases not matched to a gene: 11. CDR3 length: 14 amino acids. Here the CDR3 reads CASTSTGVLEKLFF. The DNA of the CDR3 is TGTGCCAGTACGTCGACAGGGGTACTGGAAAAACTGTTTTTT.

The CDR3 DNA sequence: TGTGCCTGGAGGAAGGATGGAAACACCATATATTTT. It codes for CAWRKDGNTIYF. The V call is TRBV30, the J call TRBJ1-3; no definite D call. The ends were cut back, 3 bases at V and 3 bases at J, with 6 bases in the middle. The CDR3 spans 12 residues. CDR1 is GTSNPN, CDR2 SVGIG, per germline (reference sequence).

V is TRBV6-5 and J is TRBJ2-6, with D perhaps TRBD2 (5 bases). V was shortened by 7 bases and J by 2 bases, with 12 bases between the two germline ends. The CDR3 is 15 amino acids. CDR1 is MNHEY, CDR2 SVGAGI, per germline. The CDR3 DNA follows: TGTGCCAGCACCTACGAGGGTCCTGGGGCCAACGTCCTGACTTTC. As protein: CASTYEGPGANVLTF.

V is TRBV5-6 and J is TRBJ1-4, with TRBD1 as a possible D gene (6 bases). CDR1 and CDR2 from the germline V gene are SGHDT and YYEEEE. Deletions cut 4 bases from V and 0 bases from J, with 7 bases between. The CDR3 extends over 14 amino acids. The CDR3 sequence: CASSRGATNEKLFF. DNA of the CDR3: TGTGCCAGCAGCAGGGGGGCAACTAATGAAAAACTGTTTTTT.

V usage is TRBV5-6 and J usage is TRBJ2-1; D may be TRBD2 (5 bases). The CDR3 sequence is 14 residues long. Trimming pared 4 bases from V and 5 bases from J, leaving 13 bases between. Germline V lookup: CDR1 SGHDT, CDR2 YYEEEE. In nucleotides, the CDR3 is TGTGCCAGCAGCCCCCCTACTAGTGACAATGAGCAGTTCTTC. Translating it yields CASSPPTSDNEQFF. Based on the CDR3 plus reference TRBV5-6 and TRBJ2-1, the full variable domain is DAGVTQSPTHLIKTRGQQVTLRCSPKSGHDTVSWYQQALGQGPQFIFQYYEEEERQRGNFPDRFSGHQFPNYSSELNVNALLLGDSALYLCASSPPTSDNEQFFGPGTRLTVL.

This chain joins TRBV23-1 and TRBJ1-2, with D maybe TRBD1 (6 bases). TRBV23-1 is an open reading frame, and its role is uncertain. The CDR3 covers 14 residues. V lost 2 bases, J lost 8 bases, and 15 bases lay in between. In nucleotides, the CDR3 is TGCGCCAGCAGTCAAGGGGGACAAGGCTACGGCTACACCTTC. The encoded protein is CASSQGGQGYGYTF.

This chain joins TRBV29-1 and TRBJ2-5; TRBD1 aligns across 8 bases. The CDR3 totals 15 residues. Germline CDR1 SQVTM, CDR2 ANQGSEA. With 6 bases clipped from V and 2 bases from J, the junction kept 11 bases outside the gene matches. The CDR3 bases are TGCAGCGTCGGACCCAGGGGGCAGATGCAAGAGACCCAGTACTTC. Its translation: CSVGPRGQMQETQYF.

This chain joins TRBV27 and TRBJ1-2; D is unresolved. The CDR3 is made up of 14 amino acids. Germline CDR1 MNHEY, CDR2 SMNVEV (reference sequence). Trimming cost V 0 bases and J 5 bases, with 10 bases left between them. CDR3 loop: CASSLSPAGYGYTF. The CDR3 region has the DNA TGTGCCAGCAGTTTATCTCCCGCTGGATATGGCTACACCTTC.